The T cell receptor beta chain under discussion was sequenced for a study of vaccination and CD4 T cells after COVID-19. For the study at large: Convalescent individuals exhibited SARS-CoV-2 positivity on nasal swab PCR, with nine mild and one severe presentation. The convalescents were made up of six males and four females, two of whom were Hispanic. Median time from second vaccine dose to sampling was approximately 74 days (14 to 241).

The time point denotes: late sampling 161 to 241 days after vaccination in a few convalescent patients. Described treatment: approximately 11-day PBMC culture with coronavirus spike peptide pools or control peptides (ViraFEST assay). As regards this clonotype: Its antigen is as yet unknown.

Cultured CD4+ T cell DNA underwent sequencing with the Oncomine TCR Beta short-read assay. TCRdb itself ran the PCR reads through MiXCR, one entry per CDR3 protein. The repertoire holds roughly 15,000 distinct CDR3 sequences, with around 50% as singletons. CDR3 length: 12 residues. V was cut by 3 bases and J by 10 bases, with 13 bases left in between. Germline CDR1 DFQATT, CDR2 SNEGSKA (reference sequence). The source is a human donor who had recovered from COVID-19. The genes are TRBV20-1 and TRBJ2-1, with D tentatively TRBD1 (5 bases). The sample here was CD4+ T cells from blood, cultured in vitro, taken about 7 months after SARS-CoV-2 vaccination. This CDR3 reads CSARVRAGEQFF. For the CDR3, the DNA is TGCAGTGCTAGGGTCAGGGCCGGCGAGCAGTTCTTC.